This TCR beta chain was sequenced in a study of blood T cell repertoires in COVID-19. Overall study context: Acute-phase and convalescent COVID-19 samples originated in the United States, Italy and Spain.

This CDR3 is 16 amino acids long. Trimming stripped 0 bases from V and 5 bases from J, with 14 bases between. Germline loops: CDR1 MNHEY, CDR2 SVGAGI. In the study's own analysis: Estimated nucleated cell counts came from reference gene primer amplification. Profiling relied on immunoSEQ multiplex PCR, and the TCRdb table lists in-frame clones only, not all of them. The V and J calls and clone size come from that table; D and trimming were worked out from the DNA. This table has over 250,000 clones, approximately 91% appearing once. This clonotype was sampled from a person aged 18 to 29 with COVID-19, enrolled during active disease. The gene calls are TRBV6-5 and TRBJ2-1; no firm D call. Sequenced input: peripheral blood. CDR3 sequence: CASSYSIWQKHNEQFF. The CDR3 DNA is TGTGCCAGCAGTTACTCGATCTGGCAGAAACACAATGAGCAGTTCTTC.